The present entry profiles one T cell receptor (beta chain) with its context. This specimen comes from a study of T cell responses to AZD1222 COVID-19 vaccine. Generated by immunoSEQ multiplex PCR, the TCRdb table keeps only in-frame clones and is missing some. The sample shows around 110,000 clones, 80% to 90% of them seen only once. The source material was peripheral blood, sampled on day 0 of MenACWY control vaccination. The TCR was taken from an adult in good health.

The DNA for the CDR3 is TGTGCCAGCAGCTTAGTAGGGCGCCTTGGAAACACCATATATTTT. It codes for CASSLVGRLGNTIYF. This chain uses TRBV11-2 with TRBJ1-3; no clear D. CDR1 and CDR2 from the germline V gene are SGHAT and FQNNGV. V lost 1 base to trimming and J lost 3 bases, with 10 bases between them. CDR3 size: 15 residues.